The 29 T cell receptor beta chains listed next were all sequenced from one sample in a study of cytomegalovirus exposure and HLA in healthy donors. A multiplex PCR was run with 60 Vbeta primers and 13 Jbeta primers. TCRdb keeps only in-frame clones here, not all; method: immunoSEQ multiplex PCR. The table includes 120,000 or so clones, approximately 80% detected once. The sequenced sample was PBMCs. The receptors originated from a middle-aged woman in good health and CMV-seropositive.

The V and J genes are TRBV7-2 and TRBJ2-7; D uncertain. This CDR3 has 12 residues. CDR1 SGHTA and CDR2 FQGNSA come from the germline V gene. V was pared by 5 bases and J by 6 bases, with 11 bases between. DNA of the CDR3: TGTGCCAGCAGCCTGGCAACCCGCGAGCAGTACTTC. Protein sequence: CASSLATREQYF.

The rearrangement links TRBV6-4 to TRBJ2-7; 13 bases align to TRBD2. CDR3 length: 16 residues. Looked up from germline, CDR1 is MRHNA and CDR2 is SNTAGT. The trim removed 10 bases at V and 4 bases at J, leaving 13 bases unmatched. CDR3 nucleotides: TGTGCCACCCCGCTTGGACTAGCGGGAGCGTCTTACGAGCAGTACTTC. This translates into CATPLGLAGASYEQYF.

V and J are TRBV9 and TRBJ1-2; TRBD1 agrees at 7 bases. Germline V lookup: CDR1 SGDLS, CDR2 YYNGEE. CDR3 length equals 13 residues. The trim removed 2 bases at V and 4 bases at J, leaving 2 bases unmatched. The CDR3 nucleotides read TGTGCCAGCAGCGTCAGGGGGGCCTATGGCTACACCTTC. Encoded protein: CASSVRGAYGYTF. The variable domain in full, with the rest retrieved from reference TRBV9 and TRBJ1-2, is DSGVTQTPKHLITATGQRVTLRCSPRSGDLSVYWYQQSLDQGLQFLIQYYNGEERAKGNILERFSAQQFPDLHSELNLSSLELGDSALYFCASSVRGAYGYTFGSGTRLTVV.

The chain is built from TRBV2 and TRBJ2-1; D perhaps matches TRBD2 (6 bases). Trimming took 6 bases from V and 8 from J, leaving 11 bases between them. CDR3 size: 12 residues. From germline, CDR1 is SNHLY and CDR2 FYNNEI. The CDR3: CASRDLAYEQFF. CDR3 bases: TGTGCCAGCAGAGACCTAGCGTATGAGCAGTTCTTC.

J is TRBJ1-4 and V is TRBV19, with TRBD1 matching 8 bases. The CDR3 spans 16 residues. With V trimmed by 3 bases and J by 3 bases, 6 bases remained unmatched. The germline gives CDR1 LNHDA, CDR2 SQIVND (reference sequence). In DNA form, the CDR3 reads TGTGCCAGTAGTATTACAGGGGGGTCAGCTAATGAAAAACTGTTTTTT. Translated: CASSITGGSANEKLFF.

Of note for this clone: The sample has other DNA sequences that encode this CDR3 too. V and J are TRBV6-1 and TRBJ2-7; 10 positions match TRBD1. V was clipped by 7 bases and J by 2 bases; unmatched bases: 8. Per the germline V gene, CDR1 is MNHNS and CDR2 is SASEGT. The CDR3 is made up of 15 amino acids. The CDR3 spells CASTTRTGGAYEQYF. For the CDR3, the DNA is TGTGCCAGCACCACTCGGACAGGGGGAGCCTACGAGCAGTACTTC.

The rearrangement uses TRBV5-1 and TRBJ1-4; 8 bases fit TRBD1. The CDR3 totals 16 residues. Germline V lookup: CDR1 SGHRS, CDR2 YFSETQ. J gave up 2 bases and V 1 base, and 4 bases lay outside the gene matches. The DNA for the CDR3 is TGCGCCAGCAGCTTGAACAGACAGGGGACTAATGAAAAACTGTTTTTT. Translation: CASSLNRQGTNEKLFF.

The chain links TRBV19 to TRBJ1-6; the D is unclear. Germline assignment: CDR1 LNHDA and CDR2 SQIVND (reference sequence). The CDR3 contains 15 residues. Trimming stripped 3 bases from V and 4 bases from J, with 10 bases between. The CDR3 coding sequence is TGTGCCAGTAGTATTACACAATCTTATAATTCACCCCTCCACTTT. Amino acids: CASSITQSYNSPLHF.

The rearrangement uses TRBV18 and TRBJ1-4, with 8 nucleotides matching TRBD1. Germline V gene sequence: CDR1 KGHSH, CDR2 LQKENI. The ends lost 2 bases at V and 0 bases at J; junction bases unmatched: 2. This CDR3 region has 16 residues. The CDR3 here is CASSPLQGATNEKLFF. CDR3 nucleotide sequence: TGTGCCAGCTCACCATTACAGGGGGCAACTAATGAAAAACTGTTTTTT.

The chain recombines TRBV18 with TRBJ2-2, with 7 positions matching TRBD1. The trim removed 2 bases at V and 0 bases at J, leaving 3 bases unmatched. Germline CDR1 reads KGHSH; CDR2 reads LQKENI. CDR3 size: 16 residues. CDR3 sequence: CASSPSGGSNTGELFF. CDR3 nucleotide sequence: TGTGCCAGCTCACCATCAGGGGGATCGAACACCGGGGAGCTGTTTTTT.

This clone is a singleton in its sample. V is TRBV15 and J is TRBJ2-2, with D perhaps TRBD1 (6 bases). Trimming took off 5 bases at V and 7 bases at J, with 17 bases between the two ends. CDR3 size: 15 residues. Germline assignment: CDR1 LNHNV and CDR2 YYDKDF (reference sequence). The CDR3 here is CATSRPTGKVGELFF. DNA for the CDR3: TGTGCCACCAGCCGCCCGACAGGCAAGGTCGGGGAGCTGTTTTTT.

The CDR3 DNA reads TGTGCCAGCAGCTTGGACAGGGCCACCTACGAGCAGTACTTC. Translation gives CASSLDRATYEQYF. The V gene is TRBV5-4, the J gene TRBJ2-7, with D possibly being TRBD1 (6 bases). V shed 0 bases and J shed 2 bases, with 9 bases lying between them. The CDR3 is 14 amino acids. In germline, CDR1 is SGHNT, CDR2 YYREEE (reference sequence). The whole variable domain, filled in from reference TRBV5-4 and TRBJ2-7, reads ETGVTQSPTHLIKTRGQQVTLRCSSQSGHNTVSWYQQALGQGPQFIFQYYREEENGRGNFPPRFSGLQFPNYSSELNVNALELDDSALYLCASSLDRATYEQYFGPGTRLTVT.

The chain joins TRBV7-2 to TRBJ2-1; D not certain. This CDR3 is built from 15 residues. Trimming cost V 2 bases and J 0 bases, with 8 bases left between them. From germline, CDR1 is SGHTA and CDR2 FQGNSA. The CDR3: CASSLRGNSYNEQFF. For the CDR3, the DNA is TGTGCCAGCAGCTTACGCGGTAACTCCTACAATGAGCAGTTCTTC.

V gene TRBV7-8 combines with J gene TRBJ2-2; the D gene is possibly TRBD2 (6 bases). The V gene's germline CDR1 is SGHVS and CDR2 FQNEAQ. The CDR3 is made up of 16 amino acids. Trimming removed 2 bases at V and 4 bases at J, with 14 bases between. The CDR3 sequence: CASSLMGTGSTGELFF. The CDR3 coding sequence is TGTGCCAGCAGCTTAATGGGGACCGGGAGCACCGGGGAGCTGTTTTTT.

The rearrangement joins TRBV7-3 to TRBJ2-5; 8 bases are a match to TRBD1. Per germline, CDR1 SGHTA and CDR2 FQGTGA. The CDR3 sequence is 13 residues long. V lost 4 bases, J lost 5 bases, and 3 bases stayed unmatched. The CDR3 DNA reads as TGTGCCAGCAGCTCGGGACAGGCCGAGACCCAGTACTTC. The encoded protein is CASSSGQAETQYF.

The V call is TRBV6-5, the J call TRBJ2-7; TRBD2 aligns across 10 bases. CDR3 size: 13 residues. V shed 6 bases and J 5 bases; nucleotides not matched to a gene: 4. Germline V gives CDR1 MNHEY, CDR2 SVGAGI. The CDR3, as DNA: TGTGCCAGCAGGTCTAGCGGGAGTAACGAGCAGTACTTC. As protein: CASRSSGSNEQYF.

The chain employs TRBV7-9 and TRBJ2-5; TRBD1 matches at 7 bases. The length of the CDR3 is 15 residues. V was pared by 3 bases and J by 4 bases, with 8 bases of the junction left unmatched. Per germline, CDR1 SEHNR and CDR2 FQNEAQ (reference sequence). The CDR3 loop reads CASSLRGTVLETQYF. The DNA of the CDR3 is TGTGCCAGCAGCTTGCGTGGGACAGTTTTAGAGACCCAGTACTTC.

The rearrangement uses TRBV5-1 and TRBJ2-3, with 7 nucleotides matching TRBD1. V was pared by 5 bases and J by 3 bases, with 15 bases of the junction left unmatched. CDR1 is SGHRS, CDR2 YFSETQ, per germline. The CDR3 covers 17 residues. The DNA of the CDR3 is TGCGCCAGCAGTCCCCCACCTAAGGGGGCAGGGACAGATACGCAGTATTTT. Amino acids: CASSPPPKGAGTDTQYF. The whole variable domain, remainder taken from reference TRBV5-1 and TRBJ2-3, is KAGVTQTPRYLIKTRGQQVTLSCSPISGHRSVSWYQQTPGQGLQFLFEYFSETQRNKGNFPGRFSGRQFSNSRSEMNVSTLELGDSALYLCASSPPPKGAGTDTQYFGPGTRLTVL.

V usage is TRBV9 and J usage is TRBJ2-7, with 9 bases matching TRBD1. The CDR3 runs to 14 residues. Trimming cost V 0 bases and J 3 bases; bases outside gene matches: 1. Germline CDR1 SGDLS, CDR2 YYNGEE. CDR3 region: CASSVAGQGYEQYF. The CDR3 DNA reads as TGTGCCAGCAGCGTAGCGGGACAGGGCTACGAGCAGTACTTC.

The chain combines TRBV27 with TRBJ2-6, with a tentative D call TRBD1 (5 bases). V was shortened by 2 bases and J by 3 bases, with 14 bases between the two germline ends. The CDR3 loop spans 17 amino acids. CDR1 and CDR2 from the germline V gene are MNHEY and SMNVEV (reference sequence). CDR3 nucleotides: TGTGCCAGCAGTTTACAAGGACACTCCAGTGGGGCCAACGTCCTGACTTTC. This codes for CASSLQGHSSGANVLTF.

CDR3 amino acids: CASSLVRALPSGHYNEQFF. CDR3 nucleotides: TGTGCCAGCAGCTTAGTCCGGGCCCTCCCTAGCGGCCACTACAATGAGCAGTTCTTC. The chain couples TRBV7-9 to TRBJ2-1, with 7 nucleotides matching TRBD2. CDR1 is SEHNR and CDR2 is FQNEAQ in the germline V gene (reference sequence). The CDR3 is 19 amino acids. After removal of 1 base from V and 3 bases from J, the junction contained 15 bases not matched to a gene.

The V and J genes are TRBV7-8 and TRBJ2-1; maybe TRBD2 (6 bases). The CDR3 has 15 residues. The V gene lost 4 bases and the J gene lost 3 bases, with 13 bases spanning the gap. Looked up from germline, CDR1 is SGHVS and CDR2 is FQNEAQ. CDR3 in DNA: TGTGCCAGCAGCTCTTTTGGGGACTTCTACAATGAGCAGTTCTTC. Encoded protein: CASSSFGDFYNEQFF. The full variable domain, its missing parts supplied by reference TRBV7-8 and TRBJ2-1, is GAGVSQSPRYKVAKRGQDVALRCDPISGHVSLFWYQQALGQGPEFLTYFQNEAQLDKSGLPSDRFFAERPEGSVSTLKIQRTQQEDSAVYLCASSSFGDFYNEQFFGPGTRLTVL.

The rearrangement joins TRBV5-1 to TRBJ2-2, with TRBD2 matching 7 bases. CDR1 is SGHRS and CDR2 is YFSETQ in the germline V gene. Trimming removed 7 bases from V and 1 base from J; junction bases left unmatched: 7. The CDR3 has 15 amino acids. The CDR3 here is CASGWGGMNTGELFF. CDR3 coding DNA: TGCGCCAGCGGCTGGGGGGGGATGAACACCGGGGAGCTGTTTTTT. The full variable domain, its missing parts supplied by reference TRBV5-1 and TRBJ2-2, is KAGVTQTPRYLIKTRGQQVTLSCSPISGHRSVSWYQQTPGQGLQFLFEYFSETQRNKGNFPGRFSGRQFSNSRSEMNVSTLELGDSALYLCASGWGGMNTGELFFGEGSRLTVL.

The chain carries TRBV5-4 and TRBJ2-3; D possibly corresponds to TRBD1 (6 bases). The CDR3 spans 13 residues. Germline V lookup: CDR1 SGHNT, CDR2 YYREEE (reference sequence). V lost 2 bases and J lost 6, with 10 bases in between. CDR3 in amino acids: CASSFAQGDTQYF. The CDR3 bases are TGTGCCAGCAGCTTTGCCCAGGGGGATACGCAGTATTTT.

This sequence joins TRBV6-1 and TRBJ2-2; possible D gene TRBD1, 5 bases. This CDR3 region has 15 residues. CDR1 MNHNS and CDR2 SASEGT come from the germline V gene. Trimming shortened V by 0 bases and J by 4 bases, and 9 bases separated the two germline ends. In nucleotides, the CDR3 is TGTGCCAGCAGTGAAGCGGCAAGGGGCACCGGGGAGCTGTTTTTT. Its protein product is CASSEAARGTGELFF.

The chain joins TRBV7-9 to TRBJ2-3, with D tentatively TRBD2 (5 bases). Trimming cost V 0 bases and J 0 bases, with 7 bases left between them. This CDR3 spans 15 amino acids. The V gene's germline CDR1 is SEHNR and CDR2 FQNEAQ (reference sequence). In DNA form, the CDR3 reads TGTGCCAGCAGCTTAGCCGGGGTTAGCACAGATACGCAGTATTTT. Its protein is CASSLAGVSTDTQYF.

The gene calls are TRBV4-1 and TRBJ2-7; a weak D match, TRBD2 (6 bases). The V end lost 4 bases, the J end lost 2 bases, and 9 bases lay between the germline ends. The germline V gene has CDR1 MGHRA and CDR2 YSYEKL. The CDR3 sequence is 13 residues long. Here the CDR3 DNA reads TGCGCCAGCAGCCCCCCGGGGGCCTACGAGCAGTACTTC. Translating it yields CASSPPGAYEQYF.

The rearrangement links TRBV19 to TRBJ2-3, with D perhaps TRBD2 (5 bases). The CDR3 runs to 13 residues. Germline V gene lookup returns CDR1 LNHDA and CDR2 SQIVND (reference sequence). V was shortened by 2 bases and J by 11 bases, with 14 bases between the two germline ends. The CDR3 loop is CASSIWGKAGQYF. As DNA, the CDR3 is TGTGCCAGTAGTATATGGGGAAAGGCGGGGCAGTATTTT.

The chain uses TRBV7-2 and TRBJ2-3, with 9 bases matching TRBD2. This CDR3 has 17 amino acids. V lost 1 base and J lost 1; bases outside the gene matches: 6. Per the germline V gene, CDR1 is SGHTA and CDR2 is FQGNSA. The CDR3 loop is CASSLGLSGGRTDTQYF. The CDR3 DNA follows: TGTGCCAGCAGCTTAGGCCTTAGCGGGGGCCGCACAGATACGCAGTATTTT.